This entry is about one T cell receptor (beta chain). Generated by immunoSEQ multiplex PCR, the TCRdb table keeps only in-frame clones and is missing some. The sample has around 49,000 clones, about 83% seen once. V was cut by 5 bases and J by 1 base, with 11 bases left in between. The CDR3 extends over 14 amino acids. The germline V gene has CDR1 LNHDA and CDR2 SQIVND (reference sequence). These data originate in a study of OX40 agonist ivuxolimab in advanced cancers. Background on the study: Dose-escalation patients had hepatocellular carcinoma, melanoma, renal cell or head and neck cancer. The mean age was approximately 60 years, ranging from about 20 to 90, with more than 70% of participants male.

The rearrangement uses TRBV19 and TRBJ1-2, with D possibly matching TRBD1 (5 bases). This TCR was sampled from an adult with an advanced solid tumor such as melanoma, head and neck, liver or kidney cancer. Sequenced material: CD4+ or CD8+ T cells sorted from blood, taken in a trial of the OX40 agonist ivuxolimab. This chain's CDR3 is CASSPHGGNYGYTF. In DNA, the CDR3 is TGTGCCAGTAGTCCCCACGGGGGTAACTATGGCTACACCTTC.